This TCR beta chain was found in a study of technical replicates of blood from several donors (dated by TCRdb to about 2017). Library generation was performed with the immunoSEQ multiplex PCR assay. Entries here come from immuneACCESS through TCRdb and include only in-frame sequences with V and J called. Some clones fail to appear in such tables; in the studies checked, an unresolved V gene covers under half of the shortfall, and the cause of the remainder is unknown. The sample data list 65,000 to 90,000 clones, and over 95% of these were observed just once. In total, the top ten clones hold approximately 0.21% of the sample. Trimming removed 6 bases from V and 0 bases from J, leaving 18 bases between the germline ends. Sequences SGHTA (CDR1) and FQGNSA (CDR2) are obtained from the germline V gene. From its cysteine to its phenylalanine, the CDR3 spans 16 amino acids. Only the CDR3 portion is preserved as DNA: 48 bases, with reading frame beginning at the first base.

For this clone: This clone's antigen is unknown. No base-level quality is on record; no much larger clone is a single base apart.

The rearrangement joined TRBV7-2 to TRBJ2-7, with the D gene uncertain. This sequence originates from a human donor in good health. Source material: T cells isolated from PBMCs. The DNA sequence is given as TGTGCCAGCAGTTATACGCCAGGTACGAGCTCCTACGAGCAGTACTTC. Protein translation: CASSYTPGTSSYEQYF.